The 9 T cell receptor beta chains below all came from one sample that was sequenced in a study of blood T cell repertoires in COVID-19. Profiling relied on immunoSEQ multiplex PCR, and the TCRdb table lists in-frame clones only, not all of them. The profile shows 350,000 to 450,000 clones, about 85% of them singletons. Material for sequencing was peripheral blood. All receptors come from a woman younger than 35 with acute or convalescent COVID-19.

About this clone: A junction boundary mismatches the germline segment, possibly from a read error. The gene calls are TRBV6-5 and TRBJ1-5; D is perhaps TRBD1 (5 bases). CDR1 and CDR2 from the germline V gene are MNHEY and SVGAGI. CDR3 size: 14 residues. This chain's CDR3 is CASSYYRNNQPQHF. CDR3 coding DNA: TGTGCCAGCAGCTACTACAGGAACAATCAGCCCCAGCATTTT.

The V gene is TRBV5-1, the J gene TRBJ2-2; TRBD2 is a possible D gene (6 bases). Germline lookup yields CDR1 SGHRS and CDR2 YFSETQ. V was shortened by 3 bases and J by 5 bases, with 11 bases between the two germline ends. This CDR3 comprises 14 residues. Here the CDR3 reads CASSWEVGTGELFF. CDR3 DNA: TGCGCCAGCAGCTGGGAGGTGGGGACCGGGGAGCTGTTTTTT.

The V gene is TRBV6-6, the J gene TRBJ1-2; TRBD1 matches 9 bases. The V and J ends lost 2 bases and 8 bases, in that order; junction bases with no gene match: 9. The CDR3 has 15 residues. Germline values: CDR1 MNHNY, CDR2 SVGAGI (reference sequence). CDR3 sequence reads: CASSYIGTGTGGYTF. The DNA of the CDR3 is TGTGCCAGCAGTTACATCGGGACAGGGACAGGGGGCTACACCTTC.

This clone was seen a single time. The V gene is TRBV18, the J gene TRBJ1-1; tentative D call: TRBD1 (6 bases). With 1 base removed from V and 6 bases from J, the gap between germline ends came to 12 bases. The CDR3 spans 14 residues. The germline V gene has CDR1 KGHSH and CDR2 LQKENI. DNA of the CDR3: TGTGCCAGCTCACCACTTACAGGGATCGCTGAAGCTTTCTTT. This encodes CASSPLTGIAEAFF.

The V and J genes are TRBV27 and TRBJ1-5; a possible D gene is TRBD1 (5 bases). Germline CDR1 is MNHEY and CDR2 is SMNVEV (reference sequence). The CDR3 is 14 residues long. Trimming removed 6 bases from V and 4 bases from J, with 13 bases in between. The CDR3 DNA reads as TGTGCCAGCAGCACGTCGACAGCAAATCAGCCCCAGCATTTT. Its protein is CASSTSTANQPQHF.

Only a few counts were recorded for this clone. V usage is TRBV7-9 and J usage is TRBJ1-5; tentative D call: TRBD1 (6 bases). This CDR3 region has 16 residues. V was shortened by 1 base and J by 4 bases, with 14 bases between the two germline ends. CDR1 is SEHNR, CDR2 FQNEAQ, per germline (reference sequence). Written as DNA, the CDR3 is TGTGCCAGCAGCTTAGTTCAGGGGATGGGAAATCAGCCCCAGCATTTT. This codes for CASSLVQGMGNQPQHF.

The gene calls are TRBV10-3 and TRBJ1-1; TRBD1 agrees at 9 bases. Looked up from germline, CDR1 is ENHRY and CDR2 is SYGVKD. The CDR3 runs 15 residues. The trim removed 5 bases at V and 3 bases at J, leaving 7 bases unmatched. In DNA, the CDR3 is TGTGCCATCAGTAACAGGGGGCTTGGGTACACTGAAGCTTTCTTT. This gives the protein CAISNRGLGYTEAFF.

As DNA, the CDR3 is TGTGCCATCAGTGAGGACAGAACCAATGAGCAGTTCTTC. The encoded protein is CAISEDRTNEQFF. The rearrangement joins TRBV10-3 to TRBJ2-1; a weak D match, TRBD1 (5 bases). From germline, CDR1 is ENHRY and CDR2 SYGVKD. The V gene lost 2 bases and the J gene lost 6 bases, with 8 bases spanning the gap. This CDR3 spans 13 amino acids.

This clone was seen a single time. The chain recombines TRBV7-6 with TRBJ2-2; possible D gene TRBD1, 6 bases. Germline V lookup: CDR1 SGHVS, CDR2 FNYEAQ. The germline V and J ends were trimmed by 4 bases and 0 bases, with 9 bases remaining between them. CDR3 length equals 15 residues. The CDR3 DNA follows: TGTGCCAGCAGCTCTCGGGACACGAACACCGGGGAGCTGTTTTTT. It is translated as CASSSRDTNTGELFF.